A selection of T cell receptor beta chains follows, all from one sample in a study of blood T cell repertoires in COVID-19. Here immunoSEQ multiplex PCR was the method, and the copy in TCRdb shows in-frame clones only, minus some. The sample includes around 380,000 clones, more than 65% of them seen just once. The sequenced material came from peripheral blood. Receptor source: a human donor with acute or convalescent COVID-19. The donor label of this sample is uncertain. The conserved cysteine and the conserved F or W are not part of the CDR3 here.

J | V | CDR3
TRBJ1-2 | TRBV6-1 | ASSKATTGGLLANYGYT
TRBJ1-3 | TRBV30 | AWATGMEGNTIY
TRBJ1-1 | TRBV5-5 | ASSFLADLEAF
TRBJ1-5 | TRBV18 | ASSPQHRYNNQPQH
TRBJ1-2 | TRBV2 | ASSRTGPNYGYT
TRBJ2-1 | TRBV12-3/TRBV12-4 | ASSQQGNEQF
TRBJ1-1 | TRBV6-6 | ASRDRVSTEAF
TRBJ1-2 | TRBV15 | ATSRRTGGAYGYT
TRBJ1-1 | TRBV27 | ASNKGTGYTEAF
TRBJ2-3 | TRBV6-4 | ASIGTSGSCTDTQY
TRBJ2-2 | TRBV5-1 | ASSPDFNTGELF
TRBJ2-1 | TRBV5-1 | ASSLGAGYRKNEQF
TRBJ2-2 | TRBV6-5 | ASSYPPTWDTGELF
TRBJ1-2 | TRBV7-2 | ASSLFGAGTANYGYT
TRBJ1-1 | TRBV28 | ASSLKRAEAF
TRBJ1-6 | TRBV6-4 | ASSDPSDRGYNSPLH
TRBJ2-4 | TRBV28 | ASRVGSGAKNIQY
TRBJ1-2 | TRBV5-1 | ASTTLGGYGYT
TRBJ2-1 | TRBV25-1 | ASRGLGDRLSNEQF
TRBJ1-1 | TRBV30 | AWSTLRGRNTEAF
TRBJ1-6 | TRBV28 | ASSLGGAVSPLH
TRBJ1-3 | TRBV27 | ASSLWPSGNTIY
TRBJ2-2 | TRBV5-4 | ASSLLGGKNTGELF
TRBJ2-6 | TRBV3-1/TRBV3-2 | ASKLGTGTSGANVLT
TRBJ1-4 | TRBV19 | ASSSIGTGNEKLF
TRBJ2-1 | TRBV18 | ASSRGHPANEQF
TRBJ1-4 | TRBV30 | AWSLQGEKLF
TRBJ1-1 | TRBV5-1 | ASNGQVNTEAF
TRBJ1-1 | TRBV3-1/TRBV3-2 | ASSQFGQNRGMNTEAF
TRBJ2-1 | TRBV5-6 | ASTIRAGTSGNAYNEQF
TRBJ2-1 | TRBV5-8 | ASSLFTDNEQF
TRBJ2-7 | TRBV19 | ASSTRQPSYEQY
TRBJ2-1 | TRBV27 | ASSSRLILQTDNEQF
TRBJ1-2 | TRBV19 | ASSTWDRRSYGYT
TRBJ1-1 | TRBV6-5 | ASRNRGRPEAF
TRBJ1-5 | TRBV10-3 | AIRTIQGASNQPQH
TRBJ1-3 | TRBV10-2 | ASSAGGASSGNTIY
TRBJ1-5 | TRBV4-1 | ASSQVGQPNQPQH
TRBJ2-1 | TRBV27 | ASSQVRESYNEQF
TRBJ1-1 | TRBV10-2 | ASRGTANTEAF
TRBJ2-2 | TRBV18 | ASSIARRGMAGELF
TRBJ1-4 | TRBV7-8 | ASSQTTWGGDEKLF
TRBJ2-7 | TRBV5-1 | ASSLNWGGAYEQY
TRBJ2-5 | TRBV3-1/TRBV3-2 | ASSPRVGGGPKETQY
TRBJ1-6 | TRBV2 | ASSDRGAGYSPLH
TRBJ2-2 | TRBV14 | ASSQVWQGPTGELF
TRBJ1-3 | TRBV11-2 | ASSPLTGGLYTIY
TRBJ1-2 | TRBV10-2 | ASSEYRGYGYT
TRBJ2-7 | TRBV5-1 | ASSLEPTGSFYEQY
TRBJ2-7 | TRBV18 | ASSSGTDYEQY
TRBJ1-5 | TRBV28 | ASSFAKWGTSSNQPQH